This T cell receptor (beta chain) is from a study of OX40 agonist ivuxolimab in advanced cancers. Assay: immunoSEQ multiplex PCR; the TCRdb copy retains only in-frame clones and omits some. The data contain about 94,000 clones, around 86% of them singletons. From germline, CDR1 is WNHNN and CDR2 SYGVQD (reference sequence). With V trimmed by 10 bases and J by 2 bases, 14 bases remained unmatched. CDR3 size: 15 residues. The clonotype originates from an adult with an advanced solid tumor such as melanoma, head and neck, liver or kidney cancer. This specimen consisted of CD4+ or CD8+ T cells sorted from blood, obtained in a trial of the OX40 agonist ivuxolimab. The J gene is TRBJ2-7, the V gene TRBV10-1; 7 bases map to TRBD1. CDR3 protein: CATSKNPTGAYEQYF. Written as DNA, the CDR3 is TGCGCCACCTCAAAGAATCCAACAGGGGCCTACGAGCAGTACTTC.